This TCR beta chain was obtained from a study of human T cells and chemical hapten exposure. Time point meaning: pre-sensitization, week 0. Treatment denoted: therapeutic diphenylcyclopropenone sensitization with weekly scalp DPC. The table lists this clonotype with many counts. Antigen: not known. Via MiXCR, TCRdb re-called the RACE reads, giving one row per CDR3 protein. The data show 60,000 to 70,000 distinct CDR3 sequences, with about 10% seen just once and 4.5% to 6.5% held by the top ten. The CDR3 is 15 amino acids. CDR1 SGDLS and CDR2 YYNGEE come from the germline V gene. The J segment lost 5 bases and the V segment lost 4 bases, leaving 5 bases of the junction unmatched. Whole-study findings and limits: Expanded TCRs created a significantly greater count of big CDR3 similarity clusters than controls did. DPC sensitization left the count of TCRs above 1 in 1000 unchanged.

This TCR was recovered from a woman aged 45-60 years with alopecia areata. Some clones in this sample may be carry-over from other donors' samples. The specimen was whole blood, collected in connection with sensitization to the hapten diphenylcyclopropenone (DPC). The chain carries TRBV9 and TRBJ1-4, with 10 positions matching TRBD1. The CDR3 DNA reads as TGTGCCAGCAGCTTAACGGACAGGGGGAATGAAAAACTGTTTTTT. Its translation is CASSLTDRGNEKLFF.